The next 31 T cell receptor beta chains were all read from a single sample in a study of cytomegalovirus exposure and HLA in healthy donors. Primers for the PCR totalled 60 Vbeta and 13 Jbeta. Sequenced by immunoSEQ multiplex PCR; TCRdb stores in-frame clones only, minus some. The data hold fewer than 200,000 clones, with about 71% observed a single time. Sequencing input: PBMCs. The receptors derive from a woman younger than 45 in good health and CMV-seronegative.

The chain combines TRBV4-2 with TRBJ1-2; a weak D match, TRBD1 (6 bases). This CDR3 has 13 amino acids. Germline V lookup: CDR1 LGHNA, CDR2 YNFKEQ. Trimming shortened V by 3 bases and J by 7 bases, and 12 bases separated the two germline ends. CDR3 coding DNA: TGTGCCAGCAGCCAGGGGGGGCAAAGTGGCTACACCTTC. As protein: CASSQGGQSGYTF.

The chain combines TRBV5-6 with TRBJ2-3; maybe TRBD2 (5 bases). Trimming stripped 4 bases from V and 5 bases from J, with 26 bases between. This CDR3 contains 18 residues. Germline CDR1 reads SGHDT; CDR2 reads YYEEEE. The CDR3 coding sequence is TGTGCCAGCAGCGCGAGACGAGAGGCTAGCATCATTTTAGATACGCAGTATTTT. It encodes CASSARREASIILDTQYF.

This chain joins TRBV7-2 and TRBJ2-7; TRBD2 aligns across 11 bases. Germline V CDR1 and CDR2: SGHTA, FQGNSA. V gave up 0 bases and J gave up 3 bases; unmatched junction bases: 10. The CDR3 loop spans 18 amino acids. The CDR3 here is CASSLATSGRRLGYEQYF. The CDR3 bases are TGTGCCAGCAGCTTAGCAACTAGCGGGAGAAGGCTGGGCTACGAGCAGTACTTC.

The rearrangement uses TRBV7-3 and TRBJ2-2; possibly TRBD1 for D (6 bases). CDR3 length: 13 amino acids. Germline CDR1 reads SGHTA; CDR2 reads FQGTGA. Trimming removed 6 bases at V and 6 bases at J, with 11 bases between. The CDR3 spells CASSSRGPGELFF. The CDR3 DNA reads as TGTGCCAGCAGTTCCAGGGGACCCGGGGAGCTGTTTTTT. Looking up the rest from reference TRBV7-3 and TRBJ2-2 gives the full variable domain: GAGVSQTPSNKVTEKGKYVELRCDPISGHTALYWYRQSLGQGPEFLIYFQGTGAADDSGLPNDRFFAVRPEGSVSTLKIQRTERGDSAVYLCASSSRGPGELFFGEGSRLTVL.

The genes are TRBV28 and TRBJ2-7; D possibly corresponds to TRBD2 (6 bases). V was pared by 5 bases and J by 6 bases, with 11 bases between. Germline lookup yields CDR1 MDHEN and CDR2 SYDVKM. CDR3 length: 12 amino acids. The CDR3 region is CASSPFSGEQYF. For the CDR3, the DNA is TGTGCCAGCAGTCCATTTAGCGGCGAGCAGTACTTC.

The chain has TRBV4-3 and TRBJ2-3; D not resolved. Germline V gene sequence: CDR1 LGHNA, CDR2 YSLEER. With 0 bases removed from V and 4 bases from J, the gap between germline ends came to 14 bases. The CDR3 is 16 residues long. CDR3 sequence: CASSQEFASNADTQYF. The CDR3 DNA reads TGCGCCAGCAGCCAAGAGTTCGCCAGTAACGCAGATACGCAGTATTTT.

The chain combines TRBV9 with TRBJ2-5, with D hard to call. V was cut by 4 bases and J by 2 bases, with 12 bases left in between. Germline lookup yields CDR1 SGDLS and CDR2 YYNGEE. This CDR3 spans 14 amino acids. CDR3 sequence reads: CASSNRLEQETQYF. The CDR3, as DNA: TGTGCCAGCAGCAACCGTCTAGAACAAGAGACCCAGTACTTC. Together with reference TRBV9 and TRBJ2-5, the CDR3 gives the full variable domain: DSGVTQTPKHLITATGQRVTLRCSPRSGDLSVYWYQQSLDQGLQFLIQYYNGEERAKGNILERFSAQQFPDLHSELNLSSLELGDSALYFCASSNRLEQETQYFGPGTRLLVL.

On this clone: The junction departs from the called germline gene at one end, perhaps through a read error. This chain connects TRBV2 to TRBJ1-2; D is unresolved. The germline V gene encodes CDR1 SNHLY and CDR2 FYNNEI. This CDR3 has 12 residues. The CDR3 DNA sequence: TGTGCCAGCAGTGAGGGGAGGTATGGCTACCCCTTC. The encoded protein is CASSEGRYGYPF.

The chain employs TRBV27 and TRBJ2-1; 12 nucleotides line up with TRBD2. The germline V gene encodes CDR1 MNHEY and CDR2 SMNVEV (reference sequence). J gave up 7 bases and V 5 bases, and 9 bases lay outside the gene matches. CDR3 length equals 16 residues. The CDR3 DNA sequence: TGTGCCAGCAGTACATTAGGGCTAGCGGGAGGGAATGAGCAGTTCTTC. Translating gives CASSTLGLAGGNEQFF.

The J gene is TRBJ2-1, the V gene TRBV4-2; 11 nucleotides match TRBD2. CDR3 length: 17 amino acids. Germline values: CDR1 LGHNA, CDR2 YNFKEQ. V was clipped by 1 base and J by 7 bases; unmatched bases: 9. Here the CDR3 DNA reads TGTGCCAGCAGCCAAGTGACCCTAGCGGGGGGAGGGAATGAGCAGTTCTTC. It yields the protein CASSQVTLAGGGNEQFF.

V gene TRBV28 combines with J gene TRBJ1-5, with TRBD1 matching 7 bases. From germline, CDR1 is MDHEN and CDR2 SYDVKM. V shed 6 bases and J 3 bases; nucleotides not matched to a gene: 8. The CDR3 sequence is 15 residues long. The CDR3 bases are TGTGCCAGCAGGTCACCGACAGGGTACAATCAGCCCCAGCATTTT. Protein product: CASRSPTGYNQPQHF.

The V and J genes are TRBV28 and TRBJ2-3; TRBD2 might be the D (6 bases). Per the germline V gene, CDR1 is MDHEN and CDR2 is SYDVKM. CDR3 length: 14 residues. V lost 5 bases to trimming and J lost 1 base, with 10 bases between them. CDR3 DNA: TGTGCCAGCAGTATTAGCGGTCGCACAGATACGCAGTATTTT. This encodes CASSISGRTDTQYF.

The chain has TRBV6-5 and TRBJ2-2, with a weak D call TRBD2 (5 bases). The CDR3 is made up of 13 amino acids. Germline CDR1 reads MNHEY; CDR2 reads SVGAGI. V was cut by 2 bases and J by 7 bases, with 8 bases left in between. The CDR3 DNA reads as TGTGCCAGCAGTTACGAGGGTCACGGGGAGCTGTTTTTT. This codes for CASSYEGHGELFF.

The V gene is TRBV5-5, the J gene TRBJ2-7; D is ambiguous. Germline V gene lookup returns CDR1 SGHKS and CDR2 YYEKEE (reference sequence). CDR3 length equals 14 residues. Trimming took 3 bases from V and 3 from J, leaving 13 bases between them. The CDR3 bases are TGTGCCAGCAGCTCCCCCCTGGCAGGCTACGAGCAGTACTTC. Its translation is CASSSPLAGYEQYF.

The genes are TRBV7-3 and TRBJ2-3; no reliable D call. This CDR3 contains 17 residues. Germline CDR1 SGHTA, CDR2 FQGTGA. The V end was cut by 5 bases, the J end by 4 bases, with 22 bases between. CDR3 amino acids: CASSPLGRVADPDTQYF. The CDR3 region has the DNA TGTGCCAGCAGCCCCTTAGGTAGAGTTGCGGATCCAGATACGCAGTATTTT.

This chain's CDR3 is CASSLETGYEQYF. The CDR3 DNA sequence: TGTGCCAGCAGCTTAGAGACAGGGTACGAGCAGTACTTC. This chain uses TRBV7-6 with TRBJ2-7; 7 bases fit TRBD1. The CDR3 sequence is 13 residues long. With 1 base clipped from V and 4 bases from J, the junction kept 1 base outside the gene matches. From germline, CDR1 is SGHVS and CDR2 FNYEAQ.

V gene TRBV2 combines with J gene TRBJ1-5; D is unresolved. The CDR3 is 16 residues long. Germline V gene sequence: CDR1 SNHLY, CDR2 FYNNEI. The V end lost 3 bases, the J end lost 7 bases, and 19 bases lay between the germline ends. In DNA form, the CDR3 reads TGTGCCAGCAGTGAGGTTTCGGCAGCCGGAGGACAGCCCCAGCATTTT. This gives the protein CASSEVSAAGGQPQHF.

The chain combines TRBV11-2 with TRBJ2-5, with 7 bases fitting TRBD1. The junction had 16 bases not matched to a gene; V was cut back by 6 bases and J by 3 bases. The germline gives CDR1 SGHAT, CDR2 FQNNGV. The CDR3 is 17 residues long. The DNA for the CDR3 is TGTGCCAGCAGAGACCTCAAGGGGGCCTTAGCGAAAGAGACCCAGTACTTC. It yields the protein CASRDLKGALAKETQYF.

The V call is TRBV10-3, the J call TRBJ2-5; possibly TRBD2 for D (6 bases). This CDR3 is 16 amino acids long. V was pared by 3 bases and J by 0 bases, with 14 bases between. Germline V gene data show CDR1 as ENHRY and CDR2 as SYGVKD. CDR3 DNA sequence: TGTGCCATCAGTGAAACGGGAGTTACCTACCAAGAGACCCAGTACTTC. Residues: CAISETGVTYQETQYF.

This chain uses TRBV19 with TRBJ1-5; D perhaps matches TRBD1 (6 bases). CDR1 is LNHDA and CDR2 is SQIVND in the germline V gene (reference sequence). The CDR3 extends over 14 amino acids. Trimming shortened V by 3 bases and J by 5 bases, and 11 bases separated the two germline ends. The CDR3 DNA reads as TGTGCCAGTAGTATTTCCAGGGGTGATCAGCCCCAGCATTTT. Its protein is CASSISRGDQPQHF. The variable domain in full, with the rest retrieved from reference TRBV19 and TRBJ1-5, is DGGITQSPKYLFRKEGQNVTLSCEQNLNHDAMYWYRQDPGQGLRLIYYSQIVNDFQKGDIAEGYSVSREKKESFPLTVTSAQKNPTAFYLCASSISRGDQPQHFGDGTRLSIL.

J is TRBJ2-1 and V is TRBV6-5, with D unclear. CDR1 MNHEY and CDR2 SVGAGI come from the germline V gene. Trimming removed 2 bases at V and 0 bases at J, with 8 bases between. The CDR3 spans 15 residues. This CDR3 reads CASSYAVSSYNEQFF. CDR3 in DNA: TGTGCCAGCAGTTACGCTGTGAGCTCCTACAATGAGCAGTTCTTC.

This rearrangement joins TRBV28 to TRBJ2-3, with D possibly being TRBD2 (6 bases). Trimming removed 4 bases from V and 1 base from J, with 9 bases in between. The length of the CDR3 is 14 residues. CDR1 MDHEN and CDR2 SYDVKM come from the germline V gene. In DNA form, the CDR3 reads TGTGCCAGCAGTTCTAAGCGGGGCACAGATACGCAGTATTTT. Its translation: CASSSKRGTDTQYF.

The rearrangement uses TRBV6-1 and TRBJ1-3; no reliable D call. CDR1 is MNHNS, CDR2 SASEGT, per germline. V was pared by 6 bases and J by 0 bases, with 12 bases between. The CDR3 is made up of 15 amino acids. CDR3 in amino acids: CASRKTDNSGNTIYF. The CDR3 region has the DNA TGTGCCAGCAGAAAAACAGACAACTCTGGAAACACCATATATTTT.

This sequence joins TRBV18 and TRBJ1-2; maybe TRBD1 (5 bases). The CDR3 spans 13 residues. V was shortened by 3 bases and J by 6 bases, with 11 bases between the two germline ends. Germline CDR1 KGHSH, CDR2 LQKENI. This CDR3 reads CASSPVGLDGYTF. In nucleotides, the CDR3 is TGTGCCAGCTCACCGGTGGGACTCGATGGCTACACCTTC.

On this clone itself: This CDR3 fails to terminate in the conserved phenylalanine or tryptophan, so it likely reflects a read error. CDR3 DNA: TGTGCCAGCAGCTCACTAGCGGAGAAGGGTCACGAGCAGTACCTC. This gives the protein CASSSLAEKGHEQYL. This chain connects TRBV13 to TRBJ2-7, with 8 bases fitting TRBD2. This CDR3 comprises 15 residues. The germline gives CDR1 PRHDT, CDR2 FYEKMQ (reference sequence). The trim removed 4 bases at V and 5 bases at J, leaving 10 bases unmatched.

Only one count was recorded for this clone. The V call is TRBV30, the J call TRBJ1-1; 7 nucleotides align to TRBD1. J gave up 5 bases and V 7 bases, and 7 bases lay outside the gene matches. CDR1 GTSNPN and CDR2 SVGIG come from the germline V gene (reference sequence). The CDR3 spans 12 residues. The CDR3 region is CAYDRDGTEAFF. CDR3 coding DNA: TGTGCCTACGACAGGGATGGAACTGAAGCTTTCTTT.

This chain uses TRBV7-3 with TRBJ2-5, with 9 bases that match TRBD1. CDR3 length: 13 residues. CDR1 is SGHTA, CDR2 FQGTGA, per germline. Unmatched junction bases numbered 3, after V lost 5 bases and J lost 5 bases. Here the CDR3 DNA reads TGTGCCAGCAGCCTCGGGACAGGGGAGACCCAGTACTTC. This gives the protein CASSLGTGETQYF.

The chain combines TRBV28 with TRBJ1-1; weak D call: TRBD1 (5 bases). CDR1 is MDHEN and CDR2 is SYDVKM in the germline V gene. Trimming took 5 bases from V and 11 from J, leaving 15 bases between them. CDR3 size: 12 residues. DNA of the CDR3: TGTGCCAGCAGTCAACCTTCAGGGCGGGCTTTCTTT. This translates into CASSQPSGRAFF.

The rearrangement uses TRBV7-7 and TRBJ2-5, with TRBD1 matching 8 bases. The germline V gene has CDR1 SSHAT and CDR2 FNYEAQ (reference sequence). This CDR3 region has 13 residues. V dropped 5 bases and J dropped 4; count of bases not matched to a gene: 3. As DNA, the CDR3 is TGTGCCAGCAGCCTGGGACAGGTAGAGACCCAGTACTTC. Translation gives CASSLGQVETQYF.

The rearrangement uses TRBV7-8 and TRBJ2-7, with 8 bases identical to TRBD1. Germline CDR1 and CDR2: SGHVS and FQNEAQ. The ends lost 3 bases at V and 3 bases at J; junction bases unmatched: 7. The CDR3 covers 15 residues. The CDR3 sequence: CASSFPGQGDYEQYF. The CDR3 bases are TGTGCCAGCAGCTTCCCAGGACAGGGAGACTACGAGCAGTACTTC.

The chain recombines TRBV11-2 with TRBJ2-7; 7 nucleotides line up with TRBD2. J was trimmed by 1 base and V by 6 bases; bases with no gene match: 9. This CDR3 region has 15 residues. Germline V CDR1 and CDR2: SGHAT, FQNNGV. The CDR3 reads CASRRTSDRSYEQYF. The CDR3 nucleotides are TGTGCCAGCAGACGTACTAGCGATAGATCCTACGAGCAGTACTTC. Looking up the rest from reference TRBV11-2 and TRBJ2-7 gives the full variable domain: EAGVAQSPRYKIIEKRQSVAFWCNPISGHATLYWYQQILGQGPKLLIQFQNNGVVDDSQLPKDRFSAERLKGVDSTLKIQPAKLEDSAVYLCASRRTSDRSYEQYFGPGTRLTVT.